A single sample gave rise to the 18 T cell receptor beta chains below, sequenced in a study of blood T cell repertoires in COVID-19. Sequencing was performed with immunoSEQ multiplex PCR; in TCRdb, only in-frame clones are kept and a portion is missing. The sample has roughly 220,000 clones; 82% are singletons. The sample consisted of PBMCs or T cells enriched from blood (not recorded which). The source of these receptors is a man in his forties who had recovered from COVID-19.

The genes are TRBV7-8 and TRBJ2-5; TRBD2 is a possible D gene (5 bases). Between the trimmed V and J ends, which lost 7 bases and 4 bases, there was a span of 19 bases. There are 15 residues in the CDR3. Per germline, CDR1 SGHVS and CDR2 FQNEAQ. The DNA of the CDR3 is TGTGCCAGCACCCCCACATGGGAGCGAACAGAGACCCAGTACTTC. It is translated as CASTPTWERTETQYF. Filled out from reference TRBV7-8 and TRBJ2-5, the complete variable domain reads GAGVSQSPRYKVAKRGQDVALRCDPISGHVSLFWYQQALGQGPEFLTYFQNEAQLDKSGLPSDRFFAERPEGSVSTLKIQRTQQEDSAVYLCASTPTWERTETQYFGPGTRLLVL.

This clone was counted once. This chain links TRBV7-8 with TRBJ1-1, with D possibly matching TRBD1 (6 bases). Germline V gene sequence: CDR1 SGHVS, CDR2 FQNEAQ. The CDR3 is made up of 14 amino acids. Trimming removed 1 base from V and 5 bases from J, with 11 bases in between. CDR3 in DNA: TGTGCCAGCAGCTTAGTAGGGGGAGAAACTGAAGCTTTCTTT. Translated, it gives CASSLVGGETEAFF.

This chain uses TRBV3-1 (or the pseudogene TRBV3-2) with TRBJ1-6, with D possibly matching TRBD1 (6 bases). The CDR3 runs 15 residues. The germline V gene has CDR1 LGHDT and CDR2 YNNKEL (reference sequence). The V and J ends lost 2 bases and 10 bases respectively, with 15 bases between them. CDR3 sequence: CASSQFTGSQSPLHF. As DNA, the CDR3 is TGTGCCAGCAGCCAATTTACAGGGTCCCAATCACCCCTCCACTTT.

The J gene is TRBJ1-2, the V gene TRBV5-1; D gene uncertain. Trimming removed 0 bases at V and 9 bases at J, with 12 bases between. The CDR3 loop spans 13 amino acids. Germline V CDR1 and CDR2: SGHRS, YFSETQ. This chain's CDR3 is CASSLEVAASYTF. In nucleotides, the CDR3 is TGCGCCAGCAGCTTGGAGGTAGCCGCTAGCTACACCTTC. Using reference TRBV5-1 and TRBJ1-2 for the parts outside the CDR3, the full variable domain is KAGVTQTPRYLIKTRGQQVTLSCSPISGHRSVSWYQQTPGQGLQFLFEYFSETQRNKGNFPGRFSGRQFSNSRSEMNVSTLELGDSALYLCASSLEVAASYTFGSGTRLTVV.

The chain is built from TRBV25-1 and TRBJ2-3, with 12 bases matching TRBD2. This CDR3 spans 17 amino acids. V shed 10 bases, J shed 0 bases, and the junction held 11 bases outside the gene matches. Germline assignment: CDR1 MGHDK and CDR2 SYGVNS. In DNA form, the CDR3 reads TGTGCCAACTCCAGACTAGCGGGGGACCCTAGCACAGATACGCAGTATTTT. Protein sequence: CANSRLAGDPSTDTQYF.

The DNA of the CDR3 is TGCAGCGGGCGCGGGACTAGCGGGGGCACAGATACGCAGTATTTT. Residues: CSGRGTSGGTDTQYF. The chain is built from TRBV29-1 and TRBJ2-3; 13 nucleotides line up with TRBD2. The J segment lost 1 base and the V segment lost 7 bases, leaving 5 bases of the junction unmatched. CDR3 size: 15 residues. Germline loops: CDR1 SQVTM, CDR2 ANQGSEA.

About this clone: This is likely a read error, given that the CDR3 carries no conserved phenylalanine or tryptophan at its end. Because the CDR3's place on the DNA is in doubt, the DNA is left out and the CDR3 is given as listed by TCRdb. This chain uses TRBV11-2 with TRBJ1-2; the D segment call TRBD1 is taken from the table without a DNA check. The CDR3 is 13 residues long, ends included. CDR1 and CDR2 (germline): SGHAT, FQNNGV. CDR3 in amino acids: CASSLRGTGHPSI.

The CDR3 DNA is TGTGCCAGCAGTTTTAATCCGAGAGGGGGCATTGGCACTGAAGCTTTCTTT. The encoded protein is CASSFNPRGGIGTEAFF. This chain uses TRBV27 with TRBJ1-1, with 7 bases fitting TRBD1. V was clipped by 3 bases and J by 4 bases; unmatched bases: 14. CDR3 length: 17 residues. Germline loops: CDR1 MNHEY, CDR2 SMNVEV (reference sequence).

The V gene is TRBV9, the J gene TRBJ1-4; D uncertain. The V gene lost 0 bases and the J gene lost 5 bases, with 8 bases spanning the gap. The CDR3 is 14 residues long. The germline V gene encodes CDR1 SGDLS and CDR2 YYNGEE. CDR3 bases: TGTGCCAGCAGCGTAGCGGGAAAAAATGAAAAACTGTTTTTT. Its protein product is CASSVAGKNEKLFF. Based on the CDR3 plus reference TRBV9 and TRBJ1-4, the full variable domain is DSGVTQTPKHLITATGQRVTLRCSPRSGDLSVYWYQQSLDQGLQFLIQYYNGEERAKGNILERFSAQQFPDLHSELNLSSLELGDSALYFCASSVAGKNEKLFFGSGTQLSVL.

The V call is TRBV11-3, the J call TRBJ2-5; TRBD1 matches at 7 bases. With 1 base clipped from V and 3 bases from J, the junction kept 5 bases outside the gene matches. The CDR3 consists of 15 residues. CDR1 SGHNT and CDR2 YENEEA come from the germline V gene. The CDR3 nucleotides are TGTGCCAGCAGCTTAGCCGGGACAGACGAAGAGACCCAGTACTTC. Translating gives CASSLAGTDEETQYF.

The chain carries TRBV5-1 and TRBJ2-7; the D is unclear. Germline-derived CDR1 and CDR2 are SGHRS and YFSETQ. V was pared by 5 bases and J by 6 bases, with 21 bases between. The CDR3 sequence is 15 residues long. This CDR3 reads CASSGFTASNSEQYF. The CDR3 nucleotides are TGCGCCAGCAGTGGGTTCACAGCAAGTAACTCCGAGCAGTACTTC.

The chain joins TRBV5-4 to TRBJ2-1; D is perhaps TRBD1 (6 bases). Germline loops: CDR1 SGHNT, CDR2 YYREEE (reference sequence). The CDR3 runs to 15 residues. Trimming cost V 4 bases and J 2 bases, with 13 bases left between them. The CDR3 sequence is CASSVSGDPYNEQFF. For the CDR3, the DNA is TGTGCCAGCAGCGTCTCAGGGGACCCCTACAATGAGCAGTTCTTC.

The V gene is TRBV5-1, the J gene TRBJ2-7, with no clear D. Trimming stripped 2 bases from V and 3 bases from J, with 12 bases between. CDR3 length: 14 residues. From germline, CDR1 is SGHRS and CDR2 YFSETQ. The DNA of the CDR3 is TGCGCCAGCAGCTTACGAGGTCCCTACTACGAGCAGTACTTC. It codes for CASSLRGPYYEQYF. Supplemented by reference TRBV5-1 and TRBJ2-7, the full variable domain reads KAGVTQTPRYLIKTRGQQVTLSCSPISGHRSVSWYQQTPGQGLQFLFEYFSETQRNKGNFPGRFSGRQFSNSRSEMNVSTLELGDSALYLCASSLRGPYYEQYFGPGTRLTVT.

The chain carries TRBV24-1 and TRBJ2-2; 11 nucleotides line up with TRBD1. The germline gives CDR1 KGHDR, CDR2 SFDVKD. CDR3 length: 15 residues. The V segment lost 9 bases and the J segment 5 bases; nucleotides outside the gene matches: 7. The DNA of the CDR3 is TGTGCCACCCAAACGGGACAGGGGGTAACCGGGGAGCTGTTTTTT. Translating gives CATQTGQGVTGELFF.

J is TRBJ2-1 and V is TRBV9; D gene uncertain. Looked up from germline, CDR1 is SGDLS and CDR2 is YYNGEE. The V end was cut by 3 bases, the J end by 2 bases, with 12 bases between. The CDR3 contains 15 residues. The CDR3 loop reads CASSAETMPYNEQFF. Here the CDR3 DNA reads TGTGCCAGCAGCGCAGAAACTATGCCCTACAATGAGCAGTTCTTC.

This clone was seen a handful of times. The V gene is TRBV6-1, the J gene TRBJ1-1; D is unresolved. The V end was cut by 2 bases, the J end by 8 bases, with 12 bases between. From germline, CDR1 is MNHNS and CDR2 SASEGT. The CDR3 spans 13 residues. CDR3 loop: CASSERPAREAFF. DNA of the CDR3: TGTGCCAGCAGTGAAAGGCCAGCCAGGGAAGCTTTCTTT.

The gene calls are TRBV7-9 and TRBJ2-7; a weak D match, TRBD1 (5 bases). V was pared by 8 bases and J by 3 bases, with 14 bases between. Germline-derived CDR1 and CDR2 are SEHNR and FQNEAQ (reference sequence). CDR3 length: 13 residues. The CDR3 loop reads CASLRGEGYEQYF. CDR3 sequence (DNA): TGTGCCAGCCTTAGGGGTGAAGGCTACGAGCAGTACTTC. The entire variable domain, with the rest obtained from reference TRBV7-9 and TRBJ2-7, is as follows: DTGVSQNPRHKITKRGQNVTFRCDPISEHNRLYWYRQTLGQGPEFLTYFQNEAQLEKSRLLSDRFSAERPKGSFSTLEIQRTEQGDSAMYLCASLRGEGYEQYFGPGTRLTVT.

The V gene is TRBV19, the J gene TRBJ1-2; tentatively, D is TRBD1 (6 bases). V lost 5 bases, J lost 4 bases, and 14 bases lay in between. Germline assignment: CDR1 LNHDA and CDR2 SQIVND (reference sequence). The CDR3 consists of 14 residues. CDR3 residues: CASSPAGAGYGYTF. The CDR3 nucleotides are TGTGCCAGTAGTCCCGCAGGGGCCGGCTATGGCTACACCTTC.